These T cell receptor beta chains were read from a single sample in a study of TIL therapy for anti-PD-1-resistant metastatic lung cancer. The method was immunoSEQ multiplex PCR; TCRdb's version includes in-frame clones alone and lacks a portion of them. The sample has some 7,000 clones, 60% to 65% seen once. The specimen was tumor tissue, collected at baseline. The receptor set was obtained from a person between 25 and 79 years old with non-small cell lung cancer. Both conserved end residues are trimmed from each CDR3. Fields, in order: J gene, V gene, CDR3 protein.

TRBJ2-7 TRBV19 ASSIDGGTAYEQY
TRBJ2-3 TRBV6-5 ASKTGSDTQY
TRBJ1-2 TRBV5-1 ASSLEAGRRGDYGYT
TRBJ1-1 TRBV14 ASSQSPKYSLNTEAF
TRBJ2-5 TRBV18 ASSGTGETQY
TRBJ2-5 TRBV18 ASSPPDRVETQY
TRBJ2-7 TRBV6-5 ASSQPGYEQY
TRBJ1-4 TRBV19 ASSPGTAGYNEKLF
TRBJ2-3 TRBV11-3 ASSEGSLSDTQY
TRBJ2-6 TRBV9 ASSVGGVLLSGANVLT
TRBJ2-4 TRBV21-1 ASGGGAGAKNIQY
TRBJ2-1 TRBV5-1 ASSLRGVTYNEQF
TRBJ2-3 TRBV4-1 ASSQSGSPIPTDTQY
TRBJ1-1 TRBV19 ASSIGGGLMNTEAF
TRBJ2-1 TRBV19 ASSIRTSGGSNEQF
TRBJ2-1 TRBV4-3 ASSLGVNEQF
TRBJ2-2 TRBV6-1 ASSEAFFRTAGGARYTGELF
TRBJ2-5 TRBV6-5 ASSRASGTQETQY
TRBJ1-5 TRBV6-6 ASRPGAVGQPQH
TRBJ2-7 TRBV29-1 SVGPSSGRNEQY
TRBJ1-2 TRBV18 ASSPDSYGYT
TRBJ2-7 TRBV4-3 ASSQELGYEQY
TRBJ2-2 TRBV29-1 SIGVSGPNTGELF
TRBJ2-3 TRBV29-1 SVGVSTGGITDTQY
TRBJ1-5 TRBV6-5 ASRTGGALGQPQH
TRBJ2-2 TRBV18 ASSPVTGELF
TRBJ1-2 TRBV4-1 ASSQITRDRSSYT
TRBJ2-3 TRBV6-1 ASSEQEGAGDTQY
TRBJ2-7 TRBV2 ASETTVYPYEQY
TRBJ1-2 TRBV4-3 ASSQGLQGAGGYT
TRBJ2-6 TRBV12-3/TRBV12-4 ATLRSGANVLT